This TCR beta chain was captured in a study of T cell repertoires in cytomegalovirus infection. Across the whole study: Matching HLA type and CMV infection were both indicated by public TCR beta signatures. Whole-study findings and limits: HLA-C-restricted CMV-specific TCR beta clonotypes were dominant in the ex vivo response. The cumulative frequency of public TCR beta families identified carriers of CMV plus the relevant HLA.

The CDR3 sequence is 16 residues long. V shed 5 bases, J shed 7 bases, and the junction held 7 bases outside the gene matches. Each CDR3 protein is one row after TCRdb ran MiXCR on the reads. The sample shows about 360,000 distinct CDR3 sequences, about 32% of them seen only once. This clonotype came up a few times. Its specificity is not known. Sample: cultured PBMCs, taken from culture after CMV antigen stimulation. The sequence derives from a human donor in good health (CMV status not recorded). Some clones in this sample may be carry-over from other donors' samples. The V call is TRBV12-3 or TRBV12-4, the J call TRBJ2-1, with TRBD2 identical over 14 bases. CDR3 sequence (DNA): TGTGCCAGCAGTACAGGGACTAGCGGGAGTGGTAATGAGCAGTTCTTC. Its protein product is CASSTGTSGSGNEQFF.